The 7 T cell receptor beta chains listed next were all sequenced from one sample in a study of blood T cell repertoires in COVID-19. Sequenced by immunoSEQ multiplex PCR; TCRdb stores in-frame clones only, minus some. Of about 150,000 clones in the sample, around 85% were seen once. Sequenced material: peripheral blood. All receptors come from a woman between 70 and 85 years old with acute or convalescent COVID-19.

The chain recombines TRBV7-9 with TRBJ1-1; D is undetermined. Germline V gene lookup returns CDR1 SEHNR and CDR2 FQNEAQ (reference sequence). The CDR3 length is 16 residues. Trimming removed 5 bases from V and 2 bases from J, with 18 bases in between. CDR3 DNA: TGTGCCAGCAGCCAATACCAGACTTTGTACAACACTGAAGCTTTCTTT. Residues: CASSQYQTLYNTEAFF. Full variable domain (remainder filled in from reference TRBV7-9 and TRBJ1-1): DTGVSQNPRHKITKRGQNVTFRCDPISEHNRLYWYRQTLGQGPEFLTYFQNEAQLEKSRLLSDRFSAERPKGSFSTLEIQRTEQGDSAMYLCASSQYQTLYNTEAFFGQGTRLTVV.

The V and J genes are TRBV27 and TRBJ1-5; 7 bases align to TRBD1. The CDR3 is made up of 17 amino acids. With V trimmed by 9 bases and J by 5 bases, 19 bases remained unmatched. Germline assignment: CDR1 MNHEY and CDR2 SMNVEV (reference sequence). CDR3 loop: CASEDREPYQRHQPQHF. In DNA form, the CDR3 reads TGTGCCAGTGAAGACAGGGAACCTTATCAACGTCATCAGCCCCAGCATTTT.

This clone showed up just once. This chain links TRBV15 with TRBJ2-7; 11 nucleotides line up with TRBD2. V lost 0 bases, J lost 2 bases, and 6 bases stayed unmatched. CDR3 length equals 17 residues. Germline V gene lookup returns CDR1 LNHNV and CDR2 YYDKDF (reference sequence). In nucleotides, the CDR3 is TGTGCCACCAGCAGAGAGGGGATAGCGGGGGGGACCTACGAGCAGTACTTC. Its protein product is CATSREGIAGGTYEQYF.

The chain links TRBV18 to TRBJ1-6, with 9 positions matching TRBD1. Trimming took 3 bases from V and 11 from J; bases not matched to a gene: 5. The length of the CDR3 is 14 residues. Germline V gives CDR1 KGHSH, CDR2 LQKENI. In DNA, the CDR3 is TGTGCCAGCTCACCGGGACAGGGAGGTACACCCCTCCACTTT. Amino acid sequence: CASSPGQGGTPLHF. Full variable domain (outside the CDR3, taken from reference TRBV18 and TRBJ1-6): NAGVMQNPRHLVRRRGQEARLRCSPMKGHSHVYWYRQLPEEGLKFMVYLQKENIIDESGMPKERFSAEFPKEGPSILRIQQVVRGDSAAYFCASSPGQGGTPLHFGNGTRLTVT.

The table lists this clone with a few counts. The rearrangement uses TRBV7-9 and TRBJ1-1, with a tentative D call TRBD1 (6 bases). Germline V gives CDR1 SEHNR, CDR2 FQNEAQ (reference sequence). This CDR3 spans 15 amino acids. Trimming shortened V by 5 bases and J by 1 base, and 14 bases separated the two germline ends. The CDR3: CASSPRGAPNTEAFF. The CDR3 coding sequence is TGTGCCAGCAGCCCCCGGGGGGCACCGAACACTGAAGCTTTCTTT.

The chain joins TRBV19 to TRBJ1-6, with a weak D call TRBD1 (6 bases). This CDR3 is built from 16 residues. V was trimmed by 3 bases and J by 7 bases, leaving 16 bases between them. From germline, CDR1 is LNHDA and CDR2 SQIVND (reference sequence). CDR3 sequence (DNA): TGTGCCAGTAGTATTCAAACAGGGCGCGAAAATTCACCCCTCCACTTT. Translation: CASSIQTGRENSPLHF.

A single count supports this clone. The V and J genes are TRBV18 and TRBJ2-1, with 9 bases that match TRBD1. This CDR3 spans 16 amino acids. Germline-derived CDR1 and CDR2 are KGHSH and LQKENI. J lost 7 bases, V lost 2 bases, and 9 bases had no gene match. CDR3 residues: CASSPSVTGGGNEQFF. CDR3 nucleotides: TGTGCCAGCTCACCAAGTGTAACAGGGGGCGGGAATGAGCAGTTCTTC.